A selection of T cell receptor beta chains follows, all from one sample in a study of blood T cell repertoires in COVID-19. The assay was immunoSEQ multiplex PCR, and TCRdb's table has in-frame clones only and misses some. The sample includes 150,000 to 200,000 clones, 80% to 90% of them seen just once. Input material: PBMCs or T cells enriched from blood (not recorded which). Every receptor here comes from a woman between 18 and 30 years old who had recovered from COVID-19. CDR3s leave out the opening cysteine and the closing phenylalanine or tryptophan.

cdr3_aa | j_call | v_call
ASRETESSTDTQY | TRBJ2-3 | TRBV19
ASSQFTGGAHNEQF | TRBJ2-1 | TRBV7-9
ASSKRDSNQPQH | TRBJ1-5 | TRBV28
AISEVVGGGGNTIY | TRBJ1-3 | TRBV10-3
ATSRDFRVTGELF | TRBJ2-2 | TRBV15
ASSSPATGEETQY | TRBJ2-5 | TRBV28
ASSAWTGVTPLH | TRBJ1-6 | TRBV5-6
ASSLALAGEQY | TRBJ2-7 | TRBV11-2
ASSQDPRSTGATYEQY | TRBJ2-7 | TRBV4-2
AWSRAPGTEAF | TRBJ1-1 | TRBV30
ASSFGGGATNEKLF | TRBJ1-4 | TRBV28
ASSLRTGENTEAF | TRBJ1-1 | TRBV18
ASSQGQVGGGLGGRNSPLH | TRBJ1-6 | TRBV4-2
ASSVSRGIPGANVLT | TRBJ2-6 | TRBV9
AISESQGFSNEKLF | TRBJ1-4 | TRBV10-3
ASSLARLAGTGDTQY | TRBJ2-3 | TRBV7-9
ASKGGETQY | TRBJ2-5 | TRBV5-4
ASSLVDRNEKLF | TRBJ1-4 | TRBV28
ASSLNRVSLGYT | TRBJ1-2 | TRBV27
ASGAEQFYNEQF | TRBJ2-1 | TRBV7-9
ASRPQGGETQY | TRBJ2-5 | TRBV19
ASQPTGGAFYEKLF | TRBJ1-4 | TRBV28
ASSYSTIPPGELF | TRBJ2-2 | TRBV6-5
ASSLGQTNTGELF | TRBJ2-2 | TRBV5-4
ASITGGVSNQPQH | TRBJ1-5 | TRBV19
ASSSRDRVSYNEQF | TRBJ2-1 | TRBV5-6
ATRAGGSTHEQF | TRBJ2-1 | TRBV27
ASSLAGQGKAGELF | TRBJ2-2 | TRBV7-7
ASSQARQGRNEQF | TRBJ2-1 | TRBV4-1
ASSLVNRGHTDTQY | TRBJ2-3 | TRBV5-6
ASSAVVAGGLYEQF | TRBJ2-1 | TRBV9
AWSLDRSYHEQY | TRBJ2-7 | TRBV30
ASSPIRLGGGLEY | TRBJ2-7 | TRBV28
ASSLAAAVVDTQY | TRBJ2-3 | TRBV5-1
ASSLSGASLNSGNTIY | TRBJ1-3 | TRBV28
ASSPGPPGGSEDEQF | TRBJ2-1 | TRBV18
ASSPREGSRTGELF | TRBJ2-2 | TRBV4-3
ASSQQGPYEQY | TRBJ2-7 | TRBV6-5
ASRAGTGGWNEQF | TRBJ2-1 | TRBV2
ASSTGGGDYNEQF | TRBJ2-1 | TRBV10-1
ASSSTGVPEAF | TRBJ1-1 | TRBV6-5
ASSTLRTSGFFNEQF | TRBJ2-1 | TRBV9
ASTRGPDREKLF | TRBJ1-4 | TRBV5-1
ASSTDSSNTGELF | TRBJ2-2 | TRBV6-6
ASSANREGTEAF | TRBJ1-1 | TRBV28
ASTLLVSSYNEQF | TRBJ2-1 | TRBV2
ASSLDGWTGESGQY | TRBJ2-7 | TRBV5-6
ASSFRLGQGAYYGYT | TRBJ1-2 | TRBV7-2
ASRQGVAPQH | TRBJ1-5 | TRBV19
ASSPPGQEIYEQY | TRBJ2-7 | TRBV6-2/TRBV6-3
ASGAGGQTDTQY | TRBJ2-3 | TRBV2
ASSRGTVVNTEAF | TRBJ1-1 | TRBV6-5
ASSQGRGGEQY | TRBJ2-7 | TRBV4-1
ASSIQQGGYQPQH | TRBJ1-5 | TRBV19
SACAWGGSYNEQF | TRBJ2-1 | TRBV20-1
ATGQNLLDTQY | TRBJ2-3 | TRBV24-1
ASSIGQGMNEQF | TRBJ2-1 | TRBV19
ASSLTGSTGVGEQF | TRBJ2-1 | TRBV27
ASSFQATEAF | TRBJ1-1 | TRBV7-9